The text below deals with one T cell receptor (beta chain). As yet, its antigen is unknown. Trimming took 3 bases from V and 6 from J, leaving 6 bases between them. CDR1 and CDR2 from the germline V gene are SGDLS and YYNGEE. The length of the CDR3 is 11 residues. The record originates from a study of chemoradiotherapy in HPV16-positive cancers. Notes on the study in general: During treatment, candidate HPV-specific clones and E7-related motifs expanded in tumor.

The method was immunoSEQ multiplex PCR; TCRdb's version includes in-frame clones alone and lacks a portion of them. The data show about 15,000 clones, with around nine tenths seen just once and approximately 3.6% held by the top ten. Source: blood, taken from a patient who underwent chemoradiotherapy. The TCR originated in a human donor with HPV-associated anogenital cancer. This chain joins TRBV9 and TRBJ1-1; D is unresolved. The CDR3 DNA reads TGTGCCAGCAGCGGTGGGGCTGAAGCTTTCTTT. Residues: CASSGGAEAFF.